This T cell receptor beta chain was found in a study of blood T cell repertoires in COVID-19. As for the study in general: Donors in the United States, Italy and Spain gave samples during acute or convalescent COVID-19. Sources were T cells, B-cell-depleted T cells, or PBMCs; the material itself was cDNA or gDNA.

Authors' data handling: Estimated nucleated cell counts came from reference gene primer amplification. Generated by immunoSEQ multiplex PCR, the TCRdb table keeps only in-frame clones and is missing some. That table is the source of V, J and clone size, and D and trimming were worked out from the DNA. Of about 220,000 clones listed, roughly nine tenths are singletons. This clonotype was obtained from a man aged 40-50 years with active or convalescent COVID-19. The specimen was peripheral blood.

The CDR3 DNA reads TGTGCCAGCAGCTTAACTCAAATACATCAGACAGATACGCAGTATTTT. It is translated as CASSLTQIHQTDTQYF. The chain joins TRBV7-3 to TRBJ2-3; no clear D gene. Looked up from germline, CDR1 is SGHTA and CDR2 is FQGTGA. V lost 0 bases to trimming and J lost 3 bases, with 13 bases between them. CDR3 length: 16 residues. Together with reference TRBV7-3 and TRBJ2-3, the CDR3 gives the full variable domain: GAGVSQTPSNKVTEKGKYVELRCDPISGHTALYWYRQSLGQGPEFLIYFQGTGAADDSGLPNDRFFAVRPEGSVSTLKIQRTERGDSAVYLCASSLTQIHQTDTQYFGPGTRLTVL.